This record covers a single T cell receptor (beta chain). Its specificity is not known. This specimen belongs to a study of Ad26.COV2.S vaccination and SARS-CoV-2 variants. The study's findings and limits: Breadth and depth estimates from TCRs may understate total T cell responses. Vaccine and placebo recipients had similar non-spike TCR breadth. There was reportedly substantial breadth in spike-specific CD8+ and CD4+ T cell responses after vaccination. Vaccine recipients showed a spike-specific TCR breadth that was higher than in placebo recipients.

As for treatment: roughly 18 received Ad26.COV2.S at low or high dose, single or two shots; roughly 5 received placebo; per-sample allocation not given. Vaccine and placebo recipients were sampled on day 63 after the first injection. Here immunoSEQ multiplex PCR was the method, and the copy in TCRdb shows in-frame clones only, minus some. The data contain roughly 380,000 clones, 88% of them singletons. The origin of this receptor is a person aged 18-65 years who received the Ad26.COV2.S COVID-19 vaccine or a placebo. The sample was peripheral blood, taken in a trial of Ad26.COV2.S vaccine versus placebo.

The CDR3 DNA reads as TGCAGCGCTGGCTGGGAGGGGGCGCATGGTACGCAGTATTTT. It encodes CSAGWEGAHGTQYF. The chain is built from TRBV29-1 and TRBJ2-3, with D perhaps TRBD1 or TRBD2 (7 bases each). Between the trimmed V and J ends, which lost 7 bases and 8 bases, there was a span of 22 bases. Per germline, CDR1 SQVTM and CDR2 ANQGSEA. This CDR3 spans 14 amino acids.